The clone carrying this T cell receptor (beta chain) has a count of ten or more. Germline CDR1 SGHRS, CDR2 YFSETQ. The ends were cut back, 6 bases at V and 3 bases at J, with 13 bases in the middle. This CDR3 region has 15 residues. The data belong to a study of blood T cells in healthy people across ages. A second PCR, run for about 6 to 11 cycles, used a sample-barcoded 5' primer plus a J-beta primer mix. One entry per CDR3 protein, called by TCRdb with MiXCR from the 5' RACE reads. Of some 1.5 million distinct CDR3 sequences listed, roughly 27% are singletons. The V call is TRBV5-1, the J call TRBJ1-6; D gene ambiguous. What was sequenced was blood. This receptor was taken from a woman in her 30s in good health. The CDR3 loop reads CASNPDGDYNSPLHF. In nucleotides, the CDR3 is TGCGCCAGCAACCCCGACGGGGACTATAATTCACCCCTCCACTTT.